These 16 T cell receptor beta chains originate from one sample sequenced in a study of T-cell memory formation after mild COVID-19. A single record per CDR3 protein comes from TCRdb applying MiXCR to the 5' RACE reads. The table shows approximately 190,000 distinct CDR3 sequences, with around 16% occurring only once. The sequencing input was PBMCs or a T cell subset sorted from them (not recorded which). The receptors originated from an adult woman who had mild COVID-19 (a few samples of this study predate the infection). Cell type and time point are not known.

This clonotype has more than one count but fewer than ten. This sequence joins TRBV10-3 and TRBJ1-1, with no clear D. The CDR3 totals 14 residues. Trimming left V 3 bases short and J 3 bases short, with 11 bases between. The germline CDR1 and CDR2 sequences are ENHRY and SYGVKD. CDR3 in DNA: TGTGCCATCAGTGAAATCGGTCCGGACACTGAAGCTTTCTTT. Encoded protein: CAISEIGPDTEAFF.

This clonotype has just a few counts. The chain employs TRBV10-2 and TRBJ1-1, with 7 bases lining up with TRBD1. There are 13 residues in the CDR3. With 10 bases clipped from V and 2 bases from J, the junction kept 7 bases outside the gene matches. CDR1 WSHSY and CDR2 SAAADI come from the germline V gene. The CDR3 loop reads CATSGGGNTEAFF. CDR3 in DNA: TGCGCCACCTCAGGGGGAGGAAACACTGAAGCTTTCTTT.

This chain links TRBV4-1 with TRBJ2-3; the match to TRBD2 covers 8 bases. From germline, CDR1 is MGHRA and CDR2 YSYEKL. There are 14 residues in the CDR3. V trimming: 4 bases; J trimming: 2 bases; junction bases outside the gene matches: 2. CDR3 region: CASSLAGNTDTQYF. The DNA for the CDR3 is TGCGCCAGCAGCCTAGCGGGGAACACAGATACGCAGTATTTT.

The rearrangement uses TRBV12-3 or TRBV12-4 and TRBJ2-2, with no clear D. Trimming took off 3 bases at V and 4 bases at J, with 9 bases between the two ends. CDR3 size: 14 residues. CDR3 nucleotide sequence: TGTGCCAGCAGTTTCAGTCATGGCACCGGGGAGCTGTTTTTT. The encoded protein is CASSFSHGTGELFF.

This clonotype occurred once. J is TRBJ1-5 and V is TRBV6-1; D unclear. Trimming stripped 8 bases from V and 0 bases from J, with 5 bases between. The CDR3 is 12 amino acids. Germline CDR1 is MNHNS and CDR2 is SASEGT. The CDR3 protein is CASQDSNQPQHF. CDR3 sequence (DNA): TGTGCCAGCCAGGATAGCAATCAGCCCCAGCATTTT.

The CDR3, as DNA: TGTGCCTGGAACTCAGGGCTGAATCAGCCCCAGCATTTT. Translating gives CAWNSGLNQPQHF. The chain combines TRBV30 with TRBJ1-5; a possible D gene is TRBD1 (5 bases). V was clipped by 4 bases and J by 4 bases, with 11 bases between them. Germline CDR1 and CDR2: GTSNPN and SVGIG (reference sequence). The CDR3 runs to 13 residues.

This clonotype turned up a few times. This sequence joins TRBV20-1 and TRBJ1-1; TRBD1 matches 10 bases. The CDR3 spans 15 residues. Germline V CDR1 and CDR2: DFQATT, SNEGSKA (reference sequence). V lost 6 bases, J lost 4 bases, and 11 bases stayed unmatched. The CDR3, as DNA: TGCAGTGCCTCGGACAGGGGGACTTTGGTCACTGAAGCTTTCTTT. Translated: CSASDRGTLVTEAFF.

Here the CDR3 DNA reads TGTGCCAGCAGCCCGTGGGGACACCCGAACACTGAAGCTTTCTTT. Its translation: CASSPWGHPNTEAFF. This chain links TRBV7-2 with TRBJ1-1, with TRBD1 as a possible D gene (6 bases). Germline V gene lookup returns CDR1 SGHTA and CDR2 FQGNSA. V shed 5 bases and J shed 1 base, with 14 bases lying between them. This CDR3 contains 15 residues.

This clonotype was detected only a few times. This chain links TRBV12-3 or TRBV12-4 with TRBJ1-1; TRBD1 is a possible D gene (6 bases). This CDR3 region has 17 residues. The V end was cut by 6 bases, the J end by 2 bases, with 22 bases between. The CDR3 sequence: CASSTGGFGQRNTEAFF. CDR3 DNA sequence: TGTGCCAGCAGCACTGGCGGATTCGGACAGCGAAACACTGAAGCTTTCTTT.

This chain links TRBV27 with TRBJ2-7, with unresolved D. Per the germline V gene, CDR1 is MNHEY and CDR2 is SMNVEV (reference sequence). The CDR3 is 14 amino acids. Between the trimmed V and J ends, which lost 4 bases and 0 bases, there was a span of 10 bases. The CDR3 loop is CASSYQMTSYEQYF. DNA for the CDR3: TGTGCCAGCAGTTACCAGATGACCTCCTACGAGCAGTACTTC.

The rearrangement uses TRBV5-5 and TRBJ2-2; D might be TRBD1 (7 bases). This CDR3 region has 16 residues. Germline V CDR1 and CDR2: SGHKS, YYEKEE (reference sequence). Between the trimmed V and J ends, which lost 6 bases and 1 base, there was a span of 16 bases. The CDR3 here is CASILNQGGNTGELFF. The CDR3 region has the DNA TGTGCCAGCATCCTGAACCAGGGGGGGAACACCGGGGAGCTGTTTTTT.

This clonotype has a count of ten or more. The chain employs TRBV7-8 and TRBJ2-3; the match to TRBD2 covers 9 bases. The CDR3 is 16 residues long. J was trimmed by 4 bases and V by 0 bases; bases with no gene match: 5. Germline V gene lookup returns CDR1 SGHVS and CDR2 FQNEAQ. For the CDR3, the DNA is TGTGCCAGCAGCTTAGCGGCTAGCGGGGTTCCAGATACGCAGTATTTT. Amino acid sequence: CASSLAASGVPDTQYF.

The gene calls are TRBV7-9 and TRBJ2-5; D gene unclear. The CDR3 has 15 amino acids. Germline V CDR1 and CDR2: SEHNR, FQNEAQ (reference sequence). Trimming took off 2 bases at V and 5 bases at J, with 15 bases between the two ends. CDR3 sequence: CASSLSTATSETQYF. The CDR3, as DNA: TGTGCCAGCAGCTTAAGCACCGCCACCTCGGAGACCCAGTACTTC.

The sample holds many counts of this clonotype. The rearrangement joins TRBV29-1 to TRBJ1-3, with D maybe TRBD1 (6 bases). The CDR3 has 14 residues. Germline loops: CDR1 SQVTM, CDR2 ANQGSEA. V was cut by 5 bases and J by 3 bases, with 14 bases left in between. The CDR3 nucleotides are TGCAGCGTTTTCGACAGGAATAATGGAAACACCATATATTTT. Protein product: CSVFDRNNGNTIYF.

This chain connects TRBV7-6 to TRBJ2-1; TRBD1 agrees at 8 bases. In germline, CDR1 is SGHVS, CDR2 FNYEAQ. Trimming removed 5 bases from V and 8 bases from J; junction bases left unmatched: 8. The CDR3 is 14 amino acids. Here the CDR3 reads CASSHGQGRDEQFF. CDR3 nucleotides: TGTGCCAGCAGCCATGGACAGGGTCGAGATGAGCAGTTCTTC.

In this sample, this clonotype turned up a few times. V gene TRBV3-1 combines with J gene TRBJ2-7; TRBD1 agrees at 7 bases. In germline, CDR1 is LGHDT, CDR2 YNNKEL (reference sequence). J lost 3 bases, V lost 4 bases, and 6 bases had no gene match. The CDR3 runs to 14 residues. This CDR3 reads CASSPWTGRYEQYF. DNA for the CDR3: TGTGCCAGCAGCCCTTGGACAGGCCGCTACGAGCAGTACTTC.